The T cell receptor (beta chain) under discussion was sequenced for a study of blood T cell repertoires in COVID-19. In the original processing: Reference gene primer amplification gave estimated nucleated cell counts. Measured with immunoSEQ multiplex PCR; TCRdb has only the in-frame clones, and not every one. The DNA gave D and trimming, while V, J and clone size come from that table. The repertoire consists of hundreds of thousands of clones, with 70% to 90% occurring once and the leading ten covering 2.2%. CDR3 length equals 13 residues. With 3 bases removed from V and 3 bases from J, the gap between germline ends came to 7 bases. In germline, CDR1 is MGHRA, CDR2 YSYEKL. Participants were aged about 18 to 90 years, lived in some 23 US areas, and enrolled virtually. Researchers sorted participants into cohorts using their self-reported clinical history.

This chain links TRBV4-1 with TRBJ2-3; no clear D. The receptor comes from a man aged 30-40 years who had recovered from COVID-19. Material: PBMCs or T cells enriched from blood (not recorded which). Written as DNA, the CDR3 is TGCGCCAGCAGCCACCCCGCGACAGATACGCAGTATTTT. It specifies CASSHPATDTQYF.